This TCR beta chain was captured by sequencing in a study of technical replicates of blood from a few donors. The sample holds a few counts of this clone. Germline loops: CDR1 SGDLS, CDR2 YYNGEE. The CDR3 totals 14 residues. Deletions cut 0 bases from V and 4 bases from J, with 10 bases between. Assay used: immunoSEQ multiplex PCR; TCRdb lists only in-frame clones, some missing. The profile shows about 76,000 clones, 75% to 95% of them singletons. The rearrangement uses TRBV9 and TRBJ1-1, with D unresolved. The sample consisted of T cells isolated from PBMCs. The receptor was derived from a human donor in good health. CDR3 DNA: TGTGCCAGCAGCGTAGTAGGCCGGGGCACTGAAGCTTTCTTT. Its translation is CASSVVGRGTEAFF.